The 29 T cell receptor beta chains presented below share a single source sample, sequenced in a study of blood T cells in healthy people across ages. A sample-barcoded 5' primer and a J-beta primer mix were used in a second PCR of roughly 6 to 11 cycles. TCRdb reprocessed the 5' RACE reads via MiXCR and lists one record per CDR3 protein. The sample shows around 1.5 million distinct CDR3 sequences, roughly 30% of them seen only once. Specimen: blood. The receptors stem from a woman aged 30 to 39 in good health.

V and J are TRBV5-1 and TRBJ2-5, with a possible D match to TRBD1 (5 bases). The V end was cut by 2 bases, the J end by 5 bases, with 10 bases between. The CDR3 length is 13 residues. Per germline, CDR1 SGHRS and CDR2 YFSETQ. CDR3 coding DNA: TGCGCCAGCAGCTTCCAGGGTGACGAGACCCAGTACTTC. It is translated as CASSFQGDETQYF.

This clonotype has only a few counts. This CDR3 is CASSGGLAGGWREQFF. Written as DNA, the CDR3 is TGTGCCAGCAGCGGGGGACTAGCGGGCGGCTGGCGTGAGCAGTTCTTC. This rearrangement joins TRBV7-2 to TRBJ2-1; 12 bases line up with TRBD2. CDR1 is SGHTA and CDR2 is FQGNSA in the germline V gene. The CDR3 has 16 amino acids. Germline trimming cut 5 bases from V and 9 bases from J; bases unmatched to any gene: 11.

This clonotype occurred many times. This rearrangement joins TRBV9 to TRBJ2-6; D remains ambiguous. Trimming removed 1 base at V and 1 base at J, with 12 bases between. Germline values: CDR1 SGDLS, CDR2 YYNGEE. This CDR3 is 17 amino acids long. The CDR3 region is CASSVSQYASGANVLTF. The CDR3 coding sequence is TGTGCCAGCAGCGTAAGTCAGTACGCATCTGGGGCCAACGTCCTGACTTTC.

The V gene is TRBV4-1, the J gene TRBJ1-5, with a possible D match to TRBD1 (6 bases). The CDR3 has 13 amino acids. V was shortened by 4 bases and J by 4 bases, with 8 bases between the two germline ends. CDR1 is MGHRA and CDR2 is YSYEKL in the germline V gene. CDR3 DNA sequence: TGCGCCAGCAGCCGCGGGACAAATCAGCCCCAGCATTTT. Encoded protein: CASSRGTNQPQHF.

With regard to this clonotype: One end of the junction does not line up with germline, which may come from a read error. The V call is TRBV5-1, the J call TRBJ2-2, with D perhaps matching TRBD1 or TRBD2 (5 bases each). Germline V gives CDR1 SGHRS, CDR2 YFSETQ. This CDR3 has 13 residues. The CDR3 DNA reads TGCGCCAACAGCTTGTCTCGGGACCGGGAGCTGTTTTTT. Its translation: CANSLSRDRELFF.

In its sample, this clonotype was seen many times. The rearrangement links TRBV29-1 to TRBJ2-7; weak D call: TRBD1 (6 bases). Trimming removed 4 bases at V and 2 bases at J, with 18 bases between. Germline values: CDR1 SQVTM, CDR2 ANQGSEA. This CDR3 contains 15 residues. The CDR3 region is CSVVTGLGPPYEQYF. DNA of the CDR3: TGCAGCGTTGTTACAGGGTTAGGCCCGCCCTACGAGCAGTACTTC.

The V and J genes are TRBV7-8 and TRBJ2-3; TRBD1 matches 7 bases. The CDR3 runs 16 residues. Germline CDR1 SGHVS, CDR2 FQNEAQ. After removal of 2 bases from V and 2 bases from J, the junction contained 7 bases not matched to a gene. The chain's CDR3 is CASSLHDRVFTDTQYF. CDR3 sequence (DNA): TGTGCCAGCAGCTTACACGACAGGGTATTCACAGATACGCAGTATTTT. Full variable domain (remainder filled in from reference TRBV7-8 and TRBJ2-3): GAGVSQSPRYKVAKRGQDVALRCDPISGHVSLFWYQQALGQGPEFLTYFQNEAQLDKSGLPSDRFFAERPEGSVSTLKIQRTQQEDSAVYLCASSLHDRVFTDTQYFGPGTRLTVL.

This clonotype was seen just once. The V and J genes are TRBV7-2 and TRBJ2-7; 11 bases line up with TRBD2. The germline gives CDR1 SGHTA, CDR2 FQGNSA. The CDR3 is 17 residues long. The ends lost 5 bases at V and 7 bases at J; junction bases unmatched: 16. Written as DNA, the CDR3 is TGTGCCAGCAGCCAGGCGGGACTAGCGGAGCCAGGGGATGAGCAGTACTTC. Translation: CASSQAGLAEPGDEQYF.

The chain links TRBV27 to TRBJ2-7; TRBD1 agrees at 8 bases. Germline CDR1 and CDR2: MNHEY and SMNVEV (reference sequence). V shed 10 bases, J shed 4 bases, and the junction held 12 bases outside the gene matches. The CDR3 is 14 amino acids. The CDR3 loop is CATKFRTGLYEQYF. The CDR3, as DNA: TGTGCCACTAAATTCAGGACAGGGTTGTACGAGCAGTACTTC.

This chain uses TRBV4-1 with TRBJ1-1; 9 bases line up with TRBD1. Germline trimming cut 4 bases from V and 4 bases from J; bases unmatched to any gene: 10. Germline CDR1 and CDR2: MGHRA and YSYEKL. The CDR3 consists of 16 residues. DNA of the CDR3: TGCGCCAGCAGCCCCAGGACAGGGGAAAGGTTCACTGAAGCTTTCTTT. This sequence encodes CASSPRTGERFTEAFF.

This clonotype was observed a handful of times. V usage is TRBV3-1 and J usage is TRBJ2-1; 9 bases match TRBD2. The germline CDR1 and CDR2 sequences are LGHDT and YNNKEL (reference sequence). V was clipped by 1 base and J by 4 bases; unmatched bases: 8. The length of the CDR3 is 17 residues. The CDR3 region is CASSQGTGLAGYNEQFF. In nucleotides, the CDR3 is TGTGCCAGCAGCCAAGGTACAGGGCTAGCGGGGTACAATGAGCAGTTCTTC.

CDR3 amino acids: CASSQSLQGSYKQYF. CDR3 bases: TGTGCCAGCAGCCAAAGTCTACAGGGCTCCTACAAGCAGTACTTC. The chain combines TRBV4-2 with TRBJ2-5; a possible D gene is TRBD1 (6 bases). This CDR3 spans 15 amino acids. Germline V CDR1 and CDR2: LGHNA, YNFKEQ. Trimming pared 2 bases from V and 11 bases from J, leaving 21 bases between.

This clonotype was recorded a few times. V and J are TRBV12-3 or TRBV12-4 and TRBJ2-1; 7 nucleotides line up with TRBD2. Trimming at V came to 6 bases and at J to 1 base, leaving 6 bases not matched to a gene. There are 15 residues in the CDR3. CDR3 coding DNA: TGTGCCAGCAGCAGCGGGGTCATGTCCTACAATGAGCAGTTCTTC. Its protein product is CASSSGVMSYNEQFF.

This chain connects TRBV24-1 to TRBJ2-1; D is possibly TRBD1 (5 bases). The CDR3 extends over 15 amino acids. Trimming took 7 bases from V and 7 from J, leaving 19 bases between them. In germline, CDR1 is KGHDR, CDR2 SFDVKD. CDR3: CATSDSVRAENEQFF. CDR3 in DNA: TGTGCCACCAGCGACAGCGTACGGGCGGAGAATGAGCAGTTCTTC.

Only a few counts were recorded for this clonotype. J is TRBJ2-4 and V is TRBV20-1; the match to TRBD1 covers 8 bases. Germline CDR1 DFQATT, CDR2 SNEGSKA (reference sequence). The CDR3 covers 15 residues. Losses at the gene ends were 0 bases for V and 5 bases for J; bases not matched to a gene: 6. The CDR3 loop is CSARDRDRGQNIQYF. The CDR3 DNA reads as TGCAGTGCTAGAGATAGAGACAGGGGTCAAAACATTCAGTACTTC.

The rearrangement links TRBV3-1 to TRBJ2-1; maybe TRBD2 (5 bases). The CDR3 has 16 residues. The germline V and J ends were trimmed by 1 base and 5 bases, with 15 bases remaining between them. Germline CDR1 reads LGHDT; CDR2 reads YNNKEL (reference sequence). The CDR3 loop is CASSQAPWRADNEQFF. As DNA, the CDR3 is TGTGCCAGCAGCCAAGCCCCTTGGCGGGCAGACAATGAGCAGTTCTTC.

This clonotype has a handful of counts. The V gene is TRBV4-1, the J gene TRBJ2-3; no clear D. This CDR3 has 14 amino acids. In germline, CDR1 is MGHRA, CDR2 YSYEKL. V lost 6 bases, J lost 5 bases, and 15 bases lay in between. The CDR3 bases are TGCGCCAGCAGAGACCCGCTAGGAAAAGATACGCAGTATTTT. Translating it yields CASRDPLGKDTQYF.

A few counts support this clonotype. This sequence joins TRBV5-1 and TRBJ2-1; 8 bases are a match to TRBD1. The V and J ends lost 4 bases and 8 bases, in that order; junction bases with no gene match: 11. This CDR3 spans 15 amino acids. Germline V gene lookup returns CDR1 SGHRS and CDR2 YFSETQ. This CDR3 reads CASSPRGPRGDEQFF. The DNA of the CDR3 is TGCGCCAGCAGCCCCAGGGGGCCCCGAGGGGATGAGCAGTTCTTC.

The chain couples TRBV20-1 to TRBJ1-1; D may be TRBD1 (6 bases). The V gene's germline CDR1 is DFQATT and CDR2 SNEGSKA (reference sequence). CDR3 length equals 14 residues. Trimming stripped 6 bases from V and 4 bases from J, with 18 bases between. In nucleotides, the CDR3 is TGCAGTGCCCAACAAACAGGGAAGGGCACTGAAGCTTTCTTT. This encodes CSAQQTGKGTEAFF.

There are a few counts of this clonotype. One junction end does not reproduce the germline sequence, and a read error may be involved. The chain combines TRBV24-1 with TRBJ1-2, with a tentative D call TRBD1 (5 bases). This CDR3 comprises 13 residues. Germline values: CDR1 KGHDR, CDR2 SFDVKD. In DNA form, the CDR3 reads TGTGGCACCAGTGATCCGGGGGAGAGCGGCTACACCTTC. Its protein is CGTSDPGESGYTF.

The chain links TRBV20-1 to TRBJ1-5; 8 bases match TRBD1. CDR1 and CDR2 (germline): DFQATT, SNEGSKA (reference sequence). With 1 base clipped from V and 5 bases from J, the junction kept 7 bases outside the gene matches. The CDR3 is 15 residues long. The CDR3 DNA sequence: TGCAGTGCTAGAGGGACAGGGAGGCGCGATCAGCCCCAGCATTTT. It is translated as CSARGTGRRDQPQHF.

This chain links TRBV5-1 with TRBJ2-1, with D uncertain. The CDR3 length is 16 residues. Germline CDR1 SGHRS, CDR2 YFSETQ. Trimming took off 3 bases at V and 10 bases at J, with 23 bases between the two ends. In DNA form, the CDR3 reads TGCGCCAGCAGCTCCTCCCTTGTATCCCTACATTGGGAGCAGTTCTTC. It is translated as CASSSSLVSLHWEQFF. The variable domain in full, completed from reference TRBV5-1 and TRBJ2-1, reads KAGVTQTPRYLIKTRGQQVTLSCSPISGHRSVSWYQQTPGQGLQFLFEYFSETQRNKGNFPGRFSGRQFSNSRSEMNVSTLELGDSALYLCASSSSLVSLHWEQFFGPGTRLTVL.

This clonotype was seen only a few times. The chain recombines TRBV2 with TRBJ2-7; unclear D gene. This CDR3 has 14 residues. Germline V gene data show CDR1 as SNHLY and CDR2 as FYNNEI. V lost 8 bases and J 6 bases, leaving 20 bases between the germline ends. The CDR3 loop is CASQKGIFPSEQYF. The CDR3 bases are TGTGCCAGCCAAAAGGGCATTTTTCCGAGCGAGCAGTACTTC.

This CDR3 reads CSAQGGDTTGELFF. The CDR3 coding sequence is TGCAGTGCTCAAGGTGGGGACACCACCGGGGAGCTGTTTTTT. This chain links TRBV20-1 with TRBJ2-2; a possible D gene is TRBD1 (6 bases). There are 14 residues in the CDR3. CDR1 DFQATT and CDR2 SNEGSKA come from the germline V gene (reference sequence). V dropped 5 bases and J dropped 4 bases, with 14 bases sitting between them.

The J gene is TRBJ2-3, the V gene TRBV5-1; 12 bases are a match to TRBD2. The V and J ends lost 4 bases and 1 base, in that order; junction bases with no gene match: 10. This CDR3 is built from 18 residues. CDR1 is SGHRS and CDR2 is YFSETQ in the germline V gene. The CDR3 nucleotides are TGCGCCAGCAGCGTGGGACTGCGACTAGCGGGGGGCACAGATACGCAGTATTTT. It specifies CASSVGLRLAGGTDTQYF.

The chain's CDR3 is CASSVEDRGTDTQYF. The CDR3 coding sequence is TGTGCCAGCAGCGTAGAAGACAGGGGCACAGATACGCAGTATTTT. The chain couples TRBV9 to TRBJ2-3; TRBD1 matches at 7 bases. This CDR3 comprises 15 residues. Germline CDR1 and CDR2: SGDLS and YYNGEE. Trimming cost V 0 bases and J 1 base; bases outside gene matches: 2.

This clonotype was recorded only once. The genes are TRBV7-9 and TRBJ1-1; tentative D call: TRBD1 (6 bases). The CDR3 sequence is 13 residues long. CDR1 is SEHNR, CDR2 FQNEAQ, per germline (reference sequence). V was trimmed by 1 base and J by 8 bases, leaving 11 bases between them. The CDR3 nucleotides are TGTGCCAGCAGCTTAGTTCTCGGACAGGAAGCTTTCTTT. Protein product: CASSLVLGQEAFF. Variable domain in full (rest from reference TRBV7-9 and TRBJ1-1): DTGVSQNPRHKITKRGQNVTFRCDPISEHNRLYWYRQTLGQGPEFLTYFQNEAQLEKSRLLSDRFSAERPKGSFSTLEIQRTEQGDSAMYLCASSLVLGQEAFFGQGTRLTVV.

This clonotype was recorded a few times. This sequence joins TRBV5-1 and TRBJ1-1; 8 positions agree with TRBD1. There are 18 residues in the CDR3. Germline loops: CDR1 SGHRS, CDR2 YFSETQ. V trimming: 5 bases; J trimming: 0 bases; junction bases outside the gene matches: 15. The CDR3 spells CASSYTAGGSGVNTEAFF. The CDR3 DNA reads TGCGCCAGCAGTTACACCGCAGGGGGCAGCGGAGTGAACACTGAAGCTTTCTTT.

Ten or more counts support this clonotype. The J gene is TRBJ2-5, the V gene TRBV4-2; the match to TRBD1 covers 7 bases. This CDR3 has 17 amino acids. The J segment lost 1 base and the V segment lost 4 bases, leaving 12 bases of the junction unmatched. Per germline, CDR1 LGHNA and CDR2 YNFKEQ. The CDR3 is CASSPLDRAEIQETQYF. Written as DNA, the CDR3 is TGTGCCAGCAGCCCCCTTGACAGGGCGGAGATCCAAGAGACCCAGTACTTC.